This TCR beta chain comes out of a study of neurological immune-mediated disorders. Broader study findings: The expanded clones of different subjects shared no CDR3 amino acid sequences (suggesting private repertoires in all groups).

At least ten counts were recorded for this clonotype. No antigen is known for it. The authors produced cDNA by 5'RACE using 10-nucleotide random UMIs. Per sequencing run, 15-18 subjects together gave over 200 million TCR-beta sequences. Using its own MiXCR run on the 5' RACE reads, TCRdb lists one record per CDR3 protein. The sample lists around 50,000 distinct CDR3 sequences; around 17% were seen once. The sequence derives from a man between 60 and 75 years old in good health. Sequencing input: PBMCs.

CDR3 sequence (DNA): TGCAGTGCTGGGTCTAGCGGGAGTAGGGCAGATACGCAGTATTTT. This sequence encodes CSAGSSGSRADTQYF. V usage is TRBV20-1 and J usage is TRBJ2-3, with TRBD2 matching over 10 bases. The germline CDR1 and CDR2 sequences are DFQATT and SNEGSKA (reference sequence). CDR3 length: 15 residues. V lost 5 bases, J lost 4 bases, and 9 bases stayed unmatched.